These 8 T cell receptor beta chains were sequenced from one sample in a study of PD-1 blockade in classical Hodgkin lymphoma (dated by TCRdb to between 2020 and 2021). Libraries were made using the immunoSEQ multiplex PCR assay. Sourced from immuneACCESS, this table was stored by TCRdb with only in-frame sequences that have V and J called. A share of the clones is absent; for the studies checked, an unresolved V gene accounts for under half, and the remainder has no known explanation. Recorded for this sample are over 85,000 clones; just over 90% of them occurred a single time. Clones ranked in the top ten supply roughly 3% of the sample. This specimen's time point label, interpreted: cycle 4 day 1 (C4D1), after five to seven weeks of nivolumab. Every trial patient had relapsed after autologous stem cell transplantation, and cohorts A, B and C differed in prior brentuximab vedotin exposure. The specimen was peripheral blood mononuclear cells (PBMCs), collected before the fourth cycle of nivolumab. The receptors originated from a human donor with classical Hodgkin lymphoma.

The chain couples TRBV11-2 to TRBJ1-3; a possible D gene is TRBD1 (5 bases). Germline CDR1 is SGHAT and CDR2 is FQNNGV. CDR3 length equals 20 residues. V was pared by 0 bases and J by 2 bases, with 23 bases between. CDR3 sequence: CASSLEGEQSTTLTGNTIYF. In nucleotides, the CDR3 is TGTGCCAGCAGCTTAGAAGGGGAACAGAGCACTACCCTAACTGGAAACACCATATATTTT.

V is TRBV6-1 and J is TRBJ2-2, with D perhaps TRBD2 (6 bases). The CDR3 has 17 residues. Germline V CDR1 and CDR2: MNHNS, SASEGT. Trimming cost V 2 bases and J 0 bases, with 13 bases left between them. CDR3 DNA sequence: TGTGCCAGCAGTGAATATCGGGACTTACCGAACACCGGGGAGCTGTTTTTT. This gives the protein CASSEYRDLPNTGELFF.

The CDR3 sequence is CASKRRDRADEQYF. The CDR3 bases are TGTGCCAGCAAGAGACGGGACAGGGCTGACGAGCAGTACTTC. The V and J genes are TRBV2 and TRBJ2-7; 9 positions match TRBD1. This CDR3 contains 14 residues. The V and J ends lost 7 bases and 5 bases, in that order; junction bases with no gene match: 9. The germline V gene has CDR1 SNHLY and CDR2 FYNNEI.

V and J are TRBV5-1 and TRBJ1-3; a possible D gene is TRBD1 (5 bases). The CDR3 extends over 18 amino acids. Trimming shortened V by 4 bases and J by 0 bases, and 20 bases separated the two germline ends. In germline, CDR1 is SGHRS, CDR2 YFSETQ. Written as DNA, the CDR3 is TGCGCCAGCAGCGTGAACCACGGGGACGCTGGCTCTGGAAACACCATATATTTT. Protein: CASSVNHGDAGSGNTIYF.

The genes are TRBV7-8 and TRBJ1-5; D call uncertain. CDR1 SGHVS and CDR2 FQNEAQ come from the germline V gene. The CDR3 is 15 amino acids. V was cut by 1 base and J by 9 bases, with 16 bases left in between. The CDR3 sequence: CASSLVLGIHGPQHF. DNA of the CDR3: TGTGCCAGCAGCTTAGTTTTGGGTATTCACGGGCCCCAGCATTTT.

The chain carries TRBV9 and TRBJ1-1; D not resolved. Germline CDR1 reads SGDLS; CDR2 reads YYNGEE. V was clipped by 3 bases and J by 6 bases, with 9 bases between them. There are 12 residues in the CDR3. CDR3 in amino acids: CASSAADPEAFF. The CDR3, as DNA: TGTGCCAGCAGCGCGGCAGATCCTGAAGCTTTCTTT.

The rearrangement joins TRBV9 to TRBJ2-3, with D possibly matching TRBD2 (6 bases). Trimming removed 3 bases at V and 2 bases at J, with 19 bases between. Per the germline V gene, CDR1 is SGDLS and CDR2 is YYNGEE. This CDR3 is built from 17 residues. CDR3 DNA: TGTGCCAGCAGCGAGGGGACTTCAAGACCGAACACAGATACGCAGTATTTT. This translates into CASSEGTSRPNTDTQYF.

This clone was counted once. The chain recombines TRBV5-8 with TRBJ1-1, with a possible D match to TRBD1 (5 bases). The CDR3 runs 14 residues. Trimming removed 5 bases from V and 0 bases from J, with 11 bases in between. Germline CDR1 is SGHTS and CDR2 is YDEGEE. The CDR3 DNA sequence: TGTGCCAGCAGTACCGGGACGGTGAACACTGAAGCTTTCTTT. Amino acid sequence: CASSTGTVNTEAFF.